These T cell receptor beta chains were read from a single sample in a study of cytomegalovirus exposure and HLA in healthy donors. Measured with immunoSEQ multiplex PCR; TCRdb has only the in-frame clones, and not every one. The table lists under 250,000 clones, over 80% of them singletons, with less than 7% in the top ten. The specimen was PBMCs. Source of these receptors: a woman aged 18 to 35 in good health and CMV-seronegative. The CDR3 runs from the conserved cysteine through the conserved F or W. The order of the fields is J gene, clone size, V gene, CDR3 length, D gene, CDR3 protein, CDR3 DNA. D genes are given only for firm matches. Clone size is stated in some rows and not others, as once, few, many or a class when expanded.

TRBJ2-3,.,TRBV11-3,15,TRBD1,CASSPGGSFTDTQYF,TGTGCCAGCAGCCCAGGGGGCAGCTTCACAGATACGCAGTATTTT
TRBJ1-2,few,TRBV2,14,.,CASSGTKGNYGYTF,TGTGCCAGCAGTGGGACAAAGGGTAACTATGGCTACACCTTC
TRBJ2-3,.,TRBV27,18,TRBD2,CASSLIPGLAPSTDTQYF,TGTGCCAGCAGTTTAATACCGGGACTAGCGCCTTCTACAGATACGCAGTATTTT
TRBJ1-2,.,TRBV9,15,.,CASSVGGIRNSGYTF,TGTGCCAGCAGCGTGGGAGGAATCCGAAACTCTGGCTACACCTTC
TRBJ2-7,.,TRBV9,14,.,CASSVGGDSYEQYF,TGTGCCAGCAGCGTAGGGGGGGACTCCTACGAGCAGTACTTC
TRBJ2-5,.,TRBV9,14,.,CASSVGHGQETQYF,TGTGCCAGCAGCGTAGGGCACGGACAAGAGACCCAGTACTTC
TRBJ1-2,once,TRBV9,14,.,CASSGGGVGYGYTF,TGTGCCAGCAGCGGAGGGGGGGTCGGGTATGGCTACACCTTC
TRBJ2-1,once,TRBV28,18,TRBD2,CASSRGRLAGGVYNEQFF,TGTGCCAGCAGCCGAGGAAGACTAGCGGGAGGAGTCTACAATGAGCAGTTCTTC
TRBJ2-7,.,TRBV6-6,12,.,CASSRTAYEQYF,TGTGCCAGCAGCCGGACAGCCTACGAGCAGTACTTC
TRBJ2-7,.,TRBV18,13,TRBD2,CASSNGRGDEQYF,TGTGCCAGCTCGAACGGGAGGGGCGACGAGCAGTACTTC
TRBJ2-4,.,TRBV7-3,15,.,CASSSGGGAKNIQYF,TGTGCCAGCAGCTCCGGTGGGGGTGCCAAAAACATTCAGTACTTC
TRBJ2-7,.,TRBV5-1,15,.,CASSLYVGAGYEQYF,TGCGCCAGCAGCTTGTATGTGGGGGCTGGGTACGAGCAGTACTTC
TRBJ1-2,few,TRBV2,15,TRBD1,CASSYRDREVDGYTF,TGTGCCAGCAGTTACCGGGACAGGGAAGTGGATGGCTACACCTTC
TRBJ1-6,few,TRBV25-1,15,TRBD1,CASRDRDSYNSPLHF,TGTGCCAGCAGAGACAGGGACTCCTATAATTCACCCCTCCACTTT
TRBJ1-1,.,TRBV14,14,.,CASSRAGMNTEAFF,TGTGCCAGCAGTCGGGCGGGTATGAACACTGAAGCTTTCTTT
TRBJ2-7,.,TRBV5-1,15,TRBD1,CASSLGGTGVYEQYF,TGCGCCAGCAGCTTGGGCGGGACAGGAGTCTACGAGCAGTACTTC
TRBJ2-1,.,TRBV11-2,15,.,CASSLEGSSYNEQFF,TGTGCCAGCAGCTTAGAGGGGAGCTCCTACAATGAGCAGTTCTTC
TRBJ1-3,.,TRBV5-6,15,TRBD1,CASSQTGEGGNTIYF,TGTGCCAGCAGCCAAACAGGGGAGGGTGGAAACACCATATATTTT
TRBJ2-1,.,TRBV30,13,.,CAWSVNPLYEQFF,TGTGCCTGGAGTGTAAACCCCCTCTATGAGCAGTTCTTC
TRBJ1-2,.,TRBV5-1,14,TRBD1,CASSPGTGNYGYTF,TGCGCCAGCAGCCCGGGGACAGGGAACTATGGCTACACCTTC
TRBJ1-1,.,TRBV7-2,14,TRBD1,CASSLTGANTEAFF,TGTGCCAGCAGCTTAACAGGGGCAAACACTGAAGCTTTCTTT
TRBJ2-1,.,TRBV15,17,.,CATSRDFGQSSYNEQFF,TGTGCCACCAGCAGAGACTTCGGACAGAGCTCCTACAATGAGCAGTTCTTC
TRBJ1-4,.,TRBV2,15,.,CASSEGQPADEKLFF,TGTGCCAGCAGTGAGGGGCAGCCGGCGGATGAAAAACTGTTTTTT
TRBJ1-5,few,TRBV19,14,.,CASSLGRSNQPQHF,TGTGCCAGTAGCCTGGGGCGGAGCAATCAGCCCCAGCATTTT
TRBJ2-7,.,TRBV30,15,.,CAWSDRGGAGSWQYF,TGTGCCTGGAGTGATCGAGGGGGCGCGGGGTCCTGGCAGTACTTC
TRBJ1-5,.,TRBV19,16,TRBD1,CASSINRGRGNQPQHF,TGTGCCAGTAGTATAAACAGGGGGAGAGGCAATCAGCCCCAGCATTTT
TRBJ1-5,.,TRBV6-5,14,.,CASSSGPSNQPQHF,TGTGCCAGCAGTTCCGGGCCTAGCAATCAGCCCCAGCATTTT
TRBJ2-2,few,TRBV11-2,14,.,CASSPQGGGGELFF,TGTGCCAGCAGCCCACAGGGAGGTGGCGGGGAGCTGTTTTTT
TRBJ1-4,.,TRBV4-1,17,.,CASSQWGERRVNEKLFF,TGCGCCAGCAGCCAATGGGGTGAGCGGCGGGTAAATGAAAAACTGTTTTTT
TRBJ2-1,.,TRBV29-1,11,.,CSVKSYNEQFF,TGCAGCGTTAAGTCCTACAATGAGCAGTTCTTC
TRBJ1-4,.,TRBV5-1,15,.,CASSARQETNEKLFF,TGCGCCAGCAGCGCCCGACAGGAGACTAATGAAAAACTGTTTTTT
TRBJ1-2,once,TRBV5-1,15,TRBD1,CASSLNTGVRHGYTF,TGCGCCAGCAGCTTAAACACAGGGGTGAGGCACGGCTACACCTTC
TRBJ1-2,.,TRBV27,17,TRBD1,CASSLRQGALPNYGYTF,TGTGCCAGCAGTTTACGACAGGGGGCCCTCCCTAACTATGGCTACACCTTC
TRBJ2-3,.,TRBV19,15,TRBD1,CASSKGTGGGNTQYF,TGTGCCAGTAGTAAGGGGACAGGGGGAGGGAATACGCAGTATTTT
TRBJ1-2,.,TRBV5-1,16,TRBD1,CASSHFGGQGATGYTF,TGCGCCAGCAGCCACTTCGGAGGTCAGGGGGCGACTGGCTACACCTTC
TRBJ1-2,.,TRBV4-2,15,TRBD1,CASSRPGQGFYGYTF,TGTGCCAGCAGCCGTCCGGGACAGGGCTTTTATGGCTACACCTTC
TRBJ2-2,once,TRBV7-2,13,.,CASSPVETGELFF,TGTGCCAGCAGCCCCGTGGAAACCGGGGAGCTGTTTTTT
TRBJ1-5,.,TRBV27,15,.,CASSLVVGVNQPQHF,TGTGCCAGCAGTTTAGTGGTGGGTGTTAATCAGCCCCAGCATTTT
TRBJ1-4,.,TRBV28,15,TRBD1,CATGTGGTPNEKLFF,TGTGCCACCGGGACAGGGGGAACCCCGAACGAAAAACTGTTTTTT
TRBJ1-3,.,TRBV7-9,14,.,CASSLNRAGNTIYF,TGTGCCAGCAGCTTAAACAGGGCTGGAAACACCATATATTTT
TRBJ2-2,.,TRBV27,17,TRBD1,CASSPNTGTGNTGELFF,TGTGCCAGCAGTCCTAATACCGGGACAGGGAACACCGGGGAGCTGTTTTTT
TRBJ2-1,once,TRBV7-6,12,.,CASSLQGQEQFF,TGTGCCAGCAGCTTGCAGGGTCAAGAGCAGTTCTTC
TRBJ2-7,.,TRBV28,14,TRBD1,CASSYRGIRNEQYF,TGTGCCAGCAGTTACAGGGGTATAAGGAACGAGCAGTACTTC
TRBJ2-3,once,TRBV5-1,15,.,CASSLSTVSTDTQYF,TGCGCCAGCAGCCTATCGACAGTTAGCACAGATACGCAGTATTTT
TRBJ2-1,.,TRBV10-3,14,.,CAISVDSRGDEQFF,TGTGCCATCAGTGTTGACAGCCGAGGCGATGAGCAGTTCTTC
TRBJ1-5,.,TRBV11-2,13,.,CASSFSYDQPQHF,TGTGCCAGCAGCTTTTCCTATGATCAGCCCCAGCATTTT
TRBJ2-5,.,TRBV7-9,11,.,CASESSETQYF,TGTGCCAGCGAAAGTTCGGAGACCCAGTACTTC
TRBJ1-2,.,TRBV27,14,.,CASSLTSDFYGYTF,TGTGCCAGCAGTTTAACTTCAGACTTCTATGGCTACACCTTC
TRBJ1-5,.,TRBV27,13,.,CASSLFGSQPQHF,TGTGCCAGCAGTTTATTTGGGAGTCAGCCCCAGCATTTT
TRBJ2-1,.,TRBV2,14,.,CASSARISYNEQFF,TGTGCCAGCAGTGCGAGGATTTCCTACAATGAGCAGTTCTTC
TRBJ1-1,once,TRBV15,12,TRBD1,CATSRDQGAAFF,TGTGCCACCAGCAGAGACCAGGGGGCGGCTTTCTTT
TRBJ1-4,.,TRBV5-1,16,.,CASSFVQGPPNEKLFF,TGCGCCAGCAGCTTCGTACAGGGACCACCTAATGAAAAACTGTTTTTT
TRBJ1-6,.,TRBV4-1,14,.,CASSQDPGNSPLHF,TGCGCCAGCAGCCAAGATCCTGGGAATTCACCCCTCCACTTT
TRBJ1-1,.,TRBV27,14,.,CASSSRHLNTEAFF,TGTGCCAGCAGTTCTCGACACCTGAACACTGAAGCTTTCTTT
TRBJ2-2,.,TRBV9,20,.,CASSVVRGEGGRVSTGELFF,TGTGCCAGCAGCGTAGTAAGGGGCGAGGGGGGCCGGGTTAGCACCGGGGAGCTGTTTTTT
TRBJ1-1,.,TRBV11-3,16,.,CASSPTHQGRNTEAFF,TGTGCCAGCAGCCCGACACACCAGGGGAGGAACACTGAAGCTTTCTTT
TRBJ2-2,.,TRBV11-2,15,TRBD2,CASSLEGLVTGELFF,TGTGCCAGCAGCTTAGAGGGACTAGTGACCGGGGAGCTGTTTTTT
TRBJ2-7,once,TRBV20-1,11,TRBD2,CSADGGGEQYF,TGCAGTGCTGATGGGGGGGGCGAGCAGTACTTC
TRBJ1-2,.,TRBV4-1,18,.,CASSQDDGASVRSYGYTF,TGCGCCAGCAGCCAAGACGACGGCGCTTCGGTCAGGAGCTATGGCTACACCTTC
TRBJ2-1,.,TRBV29-1,14,TRBD2,CSVSTSGRNNEQFF,TGCAGCGTCTCGACTAGCGGGAGGAACAATGAGCAGTTCTTC